A single sample gave rise to the 13 T cell receptor beta chains below, sequenced in a study of blood T cell repertoires in COVID-19. Method: immunoSEQ multiplex PCR; TCRdb's copy keeps in-frame clones and lacks some. The data hold 400,000 to 550,000 clones, with roughly 85% observed a single time. The sequenced sample consisted of PBMCs or T cells enriched from blood (not recorded which). These receptors all come from a woman aged 18-29 years with acute COVID-19.

This chain uses TRBV25-1 with TRBJ1-6; D is uncertain. Germline V gives CDR1 MGHDK, CDR2 SYGVNS. CDR3 length equals 11 residues. The V gene lost 6 bases and the J gene lost 8 bases, with 5 bases spanning the gap. The CDR3 sequence is CASRADSPLHF. In DNA, the CDR3 is TGTGCCAGCAGGGCAGATTCACCCCTCCACTTT. The whole variable domain, remainder taken from reference TRBV25-1 and TRBJ1-6, is EADIYQTPRYLVIGTGKKITLECSQTMGHDKMYWYQQDPGMELHLIHYSYGVNSTEKGDLSSESTVSRIRTEHFPLTLESARPSHTSQYLCASRADSPLHFGNGTRLTVT.

This clone was recorded once. CDR3 sequence: CASRADRESYEQYF. In DNA, the CDR3 is TGTGCCAGCAGAGCGGACAGGGAATCCTACGAGCAGTACTTC. This chain joins TRBV5-6 and TRBJ2-7, with TRBD1 identical over 8 bases. The ends lost 5 bases at V and 1 base at J; junction bases unmatched: 5. The CDR3 runs 14 residues. Per germline, CDR1 SGHDT and CDR2 YYEEEE.

The chain has TRBV25-1 and TRBJ1-2, with 8 bases lining up with TRBD1. J gave up 3 bases and V 5 bases, and 5 bases lay outside the gene matches. CDR3 length: 14 amino acids. Germline V gene data show CDR1 as MGHDK and CDR2 as SYGVNS. The DNA of the CDR3 is TGTGCCAGCAGTTTGGCAGGGGGCTACTATGGCTACACCTTC. Translation: CASSLAGGYYGYTF.

The CDR3 DNA follows: TGTGCCAGCAGTTGGATATTGGGGCGGGAGACGGAAGCTTTCTTT. Its translation: CASSWILGRETEAFF. The chain employs TRBV5-6 and TRBJ1-1, with D possibly matching TRBD1 (5 bases). V was clipped by 5 bases and J by 8 bases, with 22 bases between them. This CDR3 spans 15 amino acids. Germline V gives CDR1 SGHDT, CDR2 YYEEEE.

CDR3 coding DNA: TGTGCCAGTAGTATAACCACAGGGGTCTCCTACGAGCAGTACTTC. Encoded protein: CASSITTGVSYEQYF. V is TRBV19 and J is TRBJ2-7; 7 bases map to TRBD1. The CDR3 runs 15 residues. The germline V gene encodes CDR1 LNHDA and CDR2 SQIVND (reference sequence). The ends lost 2 bases at V and 0 bases at J; junction bases unmatched: 4.

This sequence joins TRBV6-6 and TRBJ1-2; D ambiguous. This CDR3 is built from 13 residues. Germline V CDR1 and CDR2: MNHNY, SVGAGI (reference sequence). The germline V and J ends were trimmed by 0 bases and 5 bases, with 7 bases remaining between them. The CDR3 DNA follows: TGTGCCAGCAGTTACTCGAATCGGTATGGCTACACCTTC. This translates into CASSYSNRYGYTF.

J is TRBJ1-1 and V is TRBV2; D is unresolved. Germline V gene data show CDR1 as SNHLY and CDR2 as FYNNEI. The CDR3 loop spans 18 amino acids. Trimming cost V 2 bases and J 3 bases, with 22 bases left between them. CDR3 amino acids: CASSEPPQRGVRDTEAFF. The CDR3 DNA follows: TGTGCCAGCAGTGAACCCCCCCAGCGGGGAGTTAGGGACACTGAAGCTTTCTTT.

J is TRBJ1-6 and V is TRBV19; D might be TRBD1 (6 bases). CDR3 length: 13 residues. Germline V gene data show CDR1 as LNHDA and CDR2 as SQIVND (reference sequence). V was trimmed by 6 bases and J by 8 bases, leaving 11 bases between them. The chain's CDR3 is CASRDSRDSPLHF. Here the CDR3 DNA reads TGTGCCAGTAGGGACAGTCGGGATTCACCCCTCCACTTT.

The chain links TRBV21-1 to TRBJ2-3; the table's D call, TRBD1, has no DNA check behind it. TRBV21-1 represents a pseudogene. The CDR3 covers 18 residues. The CDR3 DNA reads TGTGCCAGCAGCAAAGCAAGGGGGTCTATAGTTGGAACAGATACGCAGTATTTT. Protein: CASSKARGSIVGTDTQYF.

This clone was picked up one time. The rearrangement uses TRBV5-1 and TRBJ1-1; TRBD1 aligns across 9 bases. CDR1 SGHRS and CDR2 YFSETQ come from the germline V gene. The CDR3 contains 15 residues. The V gene end was trimmed by 4 bases and the J gene end by 5 bases; junction bases not matched to a gene: 9. CDR3 nucleotides: TGCGCCAGCAGCCAGATGGGACAGGGTCAGACTGAAGCTTTCTTT. This encodes CASSQMGQGQTEAFF.

V is TRBV5-4 and J is TRBJ2-7; D gene ambiguous. Germline values: CDR1 SGHNT, CDR2 YYREEE (reference sequence). The CDR3 totals 13 residues. V lost 4 bases and J 3 bases, leaving 11 bases between the germline ends. This CDR3 is CASSPPRGYEQYF. The CDR3 nucleotides read TGTGCCAGCAGCCCCCCCCGCGGCTACGAGCAGTACTTC.

This clone appeared once. The rearrangement uses TRBV6-5 and TRBJ2-7; 10 nucleotides match TRBD1. Germline V gene sequence: CDR1 MNHEY, CDR2 SVGAGI. The V and J ends lost 7 bases and 2 bases, in that order; junction bases with no gene match: 5. CDR3 length: 14 amino acids. The DNA of the CDR3 is TGTGCCAGCAATCTAGGACAGGGGGCCTACGAGCAGTACTTC. Residues: CASNLGQGAYEQYF.

V and J are TRBV19 and TRBJ2-5, with D uncertain. This CDR3 has 12 amino acids. Per the germline V gene, CDR1 is LNHDA and CDR2 is SQIVND (reference sequence). The V and J ends lost 5 bases and 5 bases respectively, with 9 bases between them. CDR3 in amino acids: CASSERGETQYF. The CDR3 DNA sequence: TGTGCCAGTAGTGAGCGTGGGGAGACCCAGTACTTC.